The source of this T cell receptor (beta chain) is a study of Ad26.COV2.S vaccination and SARS-CoV-2 variants. Across the whole study: Donor got 5x10^10 or 1x10^11 viral particles of Ad26.COV2.S.

Treatment specified: 19 received Ad26.COV2.S at low or high dose, single or two shots; roughly five received placebo; per-sample allocation not given. Sampling was done on day 63 after the first vaccine or placebo injection. Vaccination used an Ad26 vector expressing Wuhan-strain SARS-CoV-2 spike. Notes on the study in general: Spike-specific responses of CD8+ and CD4+ T cells were reported to display substantial breadth after vaccination. Vaccinees and placebo recipients showed similar non-spike TCR breadth.

For this clone: Its antigen is not known.

Libraries were prepared by immunoSEQ multiplex PCR; TCRdb keeps only in-frame clonotypes and omits some of them. Of fewer than 600,000 clones listed, about nine tenths are singletons. The CDR3 has 14 residues. The rearrangement joins TRBV21-1 to TRBJ2-3; TRBD2, the table's D call, lacks a check against the DNA. TRBV21-1 is termed a pseudogene. The starting material was peripheral blood, obtained in a trial of Ad26.COV2.S vaccine versus placebo. The source of this sequence is a person between 18 and 59 years old who received the Ad26.COV2.S COVID-19 vaccine or a placebo. DNA of the CDR3: TGTGCCAGCAGCAAAGGCGAGGTTTCAGATACGCAGTATTTT. Its protein product is CASSKGEVSDTQYF.